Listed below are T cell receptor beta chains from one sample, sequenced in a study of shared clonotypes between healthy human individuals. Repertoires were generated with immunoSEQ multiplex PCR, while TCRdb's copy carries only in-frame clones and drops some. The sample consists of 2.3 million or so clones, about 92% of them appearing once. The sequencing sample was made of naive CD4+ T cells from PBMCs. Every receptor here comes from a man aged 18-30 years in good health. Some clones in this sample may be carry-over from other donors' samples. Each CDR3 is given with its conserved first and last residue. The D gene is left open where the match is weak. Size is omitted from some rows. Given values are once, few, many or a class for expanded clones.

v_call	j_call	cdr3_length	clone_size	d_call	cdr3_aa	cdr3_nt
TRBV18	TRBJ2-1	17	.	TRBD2	CASSPITRLAGYNEQFF	TGTGCCAGCTCACCCATAACTCGACTAGCGGGGTACAATGAGCAGTTCTTC
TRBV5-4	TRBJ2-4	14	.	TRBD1	CASSRGTGKNIQYF	TGTGCCAGCAGCCGTGGGACAGGAAAAAACATTCAGTACTTC
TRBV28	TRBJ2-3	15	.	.	CASTGGSAGTDTQYF	TGTGCCAGCACCGGGGGTTCGGCTGGCACAGATACGCAGTATTTT
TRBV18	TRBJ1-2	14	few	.	CASSPPGLDYGYTF	TGTGCCAGCTCACCACCAGGGTTGGACTATGGCTACACCTTC
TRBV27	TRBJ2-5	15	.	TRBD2	CASRGASGSWETQYF	TGTGCCAGCAGGGGGGCTAGCGGGAGTTGGGAGACCCAGTACTTC
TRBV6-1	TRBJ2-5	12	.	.	CASSGYSETQYF	TGTGCCAGCAGTGGATACTCGGAGACCCAGTACTTC
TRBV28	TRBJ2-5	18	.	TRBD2	CASSLGAGGGSYQETQYF	TGTGCCAGCAGTTTAGGGGCGGGAGGAGGGTCGTACCAAGAGACCCAGTACTTC
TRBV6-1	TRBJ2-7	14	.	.	CASRKWDGVYEQYF	TGTGCCAGCAGGAAATGGGACGGAGTTTACGAGCAGTACTTC
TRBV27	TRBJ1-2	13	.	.	CASSPRGARRYTF	TGTGCCAGCAGTCCCAGGGGCGCCCGACGCTACACCTTC
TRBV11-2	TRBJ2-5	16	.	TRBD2	CASSLHYRGGQETQYF	TGTGCCAGCAGCTTGCATTATCGCGGGGGGCAAGAGACCCAGTACTTC
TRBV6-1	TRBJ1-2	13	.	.	CASSEVYGKGYTF	TGTGCCAGCAGTGAAGTTTACGGAAAGGGCTACACCTTC
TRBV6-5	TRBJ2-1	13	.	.	CASRGGTHNEQFF	TGTGCCAGCAGGGGCGGGACGCACAATGAGCAGTTCTTC
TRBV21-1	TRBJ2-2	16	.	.	CASSKVLPASTGELFF	TGTGCCAGCAGCAAAGTTCTCCCCGCATCCACCGGGGAGCTGTTTTTT
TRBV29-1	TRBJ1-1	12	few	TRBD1	CSVNQGGAEAFF	TGCAGCGTCAACCAGGGGGGGGCTGAAGCTTTCTTT
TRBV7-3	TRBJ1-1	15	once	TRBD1	CASSAGTGASTEAFF	TGTGCCAGCAGCGCCGGGACAGGGGCGTCAACTGAAGCTTTCTTT
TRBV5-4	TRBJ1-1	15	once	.	CASSYYRAWDTEAFF	TGTGCCAGCAGCTATTACCGGGCCTGGGACACTGAAGCTTTCTTT
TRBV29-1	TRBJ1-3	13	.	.	CSVSSGSGNTIYF	TGCAGCGTAAGCTCAGGGTCTGGAAACACCATATATTTT
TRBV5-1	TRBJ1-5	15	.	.	CASSISGREGQPQHF	TGCGCCAGCAGCATTTCGGGCAGGGAGGGGCAGCCCCAGCATTTT
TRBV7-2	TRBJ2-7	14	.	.	CASSWYRDSYEQYF	TGTGCCAGCAGCTGGTATCGGGACTCCTACGAGCAGTACTTC
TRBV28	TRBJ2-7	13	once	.	CASSLVGGYEQYF	TGTGCCAGCAGTTTAGTGGGGGGCTACGAGCAGTACTTC
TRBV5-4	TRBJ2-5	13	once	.	CASSSPIQETQYF	TGTGCCAGCAGCTCCCCCATTCAAGAGACCCAGTACTTC
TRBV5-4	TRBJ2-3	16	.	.	CASSPARPGTTDTQYF	TGTGCCAGCAGCCCCGCCCGCCCGGGGACGACAGATACGCAGTATTTT
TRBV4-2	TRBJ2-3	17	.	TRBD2	CASSQAVIAGSRDTQYF	TGTGCCAGCAGCCAAGCGGTAATAGCGGGGTCCAGAGATACGCAGTATTTT
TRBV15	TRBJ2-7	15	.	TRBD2	CATSRTTSGPYEQYF	TGTGCCACCAGCAGAACTACTAGCGGGCCATACGAGCAGTACTTC
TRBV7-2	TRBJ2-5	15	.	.	CASSSRAGKQETQYF	TGTGCCAGCAGCTCGAGGGCGGGAAAGCAGGAGACCCAGTACTTC